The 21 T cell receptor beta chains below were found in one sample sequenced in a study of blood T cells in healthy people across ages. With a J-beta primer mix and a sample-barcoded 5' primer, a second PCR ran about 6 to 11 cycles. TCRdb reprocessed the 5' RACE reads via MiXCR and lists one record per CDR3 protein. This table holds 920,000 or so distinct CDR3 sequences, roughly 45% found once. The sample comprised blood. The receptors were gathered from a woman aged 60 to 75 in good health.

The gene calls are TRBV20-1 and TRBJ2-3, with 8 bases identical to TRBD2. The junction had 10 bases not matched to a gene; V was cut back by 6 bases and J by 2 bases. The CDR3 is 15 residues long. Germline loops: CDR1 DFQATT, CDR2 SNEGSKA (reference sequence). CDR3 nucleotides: TGCAGTGCCGGAATATTAGCGGGAAACACAGATACGCAGTATTTT. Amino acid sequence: CSAGILAGNTDTQYF.

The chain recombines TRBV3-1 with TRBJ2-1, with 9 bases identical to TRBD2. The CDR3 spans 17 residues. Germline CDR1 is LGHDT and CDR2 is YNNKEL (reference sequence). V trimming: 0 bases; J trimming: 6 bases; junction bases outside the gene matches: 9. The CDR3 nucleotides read TGTGCCAGCAGCCAAGAACTACTAGCGGGCCAAGCCAATGAGCAGTTCTTC. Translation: CASSQELLAGQANEQFF.

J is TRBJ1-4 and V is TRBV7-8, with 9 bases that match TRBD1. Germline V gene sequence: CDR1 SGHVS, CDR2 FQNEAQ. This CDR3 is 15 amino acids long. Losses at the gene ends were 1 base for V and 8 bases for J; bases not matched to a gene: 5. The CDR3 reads CASSLEGQGDEKLFF. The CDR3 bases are TGTGCCAGCAGCTTAGAGGGACAGGGAGACGAAAAACTGTTTTTT.

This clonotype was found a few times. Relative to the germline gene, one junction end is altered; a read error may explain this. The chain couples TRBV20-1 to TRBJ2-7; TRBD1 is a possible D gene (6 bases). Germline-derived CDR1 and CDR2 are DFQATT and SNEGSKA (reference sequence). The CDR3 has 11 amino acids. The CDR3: CSAQQGYKQYF. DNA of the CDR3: TGCAGTGCACAACAGGGCTACAAGCAGTACTTC.

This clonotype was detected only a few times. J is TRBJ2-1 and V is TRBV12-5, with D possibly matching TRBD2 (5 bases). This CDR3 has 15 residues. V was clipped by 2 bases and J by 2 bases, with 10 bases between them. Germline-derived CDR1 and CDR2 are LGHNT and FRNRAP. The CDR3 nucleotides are TGTGCTAGTGGTTTGCGGACTGGGACCTACAATGAGCAGTTCTTC. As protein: CASGLRTGTYNEQFF. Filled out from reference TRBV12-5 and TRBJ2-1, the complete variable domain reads DARVTQTPRHKVTEMGQEVTMRCQPILGHNTVFWYRQTMMQGLELLAYFRNRAPLDDSGMPKDRFSAEMPDATLATLKIQPSEPRDSAVYFCASGLRTGTYNEQFFGPGTRLTVL.

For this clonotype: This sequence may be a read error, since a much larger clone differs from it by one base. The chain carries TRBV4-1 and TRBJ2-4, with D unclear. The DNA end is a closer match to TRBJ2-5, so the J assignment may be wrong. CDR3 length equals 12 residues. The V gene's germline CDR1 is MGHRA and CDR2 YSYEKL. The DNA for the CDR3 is TGCGCCGGCAGCCAAGATAGGGAGACCCAGTACTTC. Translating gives CAGSQDRETQYF.

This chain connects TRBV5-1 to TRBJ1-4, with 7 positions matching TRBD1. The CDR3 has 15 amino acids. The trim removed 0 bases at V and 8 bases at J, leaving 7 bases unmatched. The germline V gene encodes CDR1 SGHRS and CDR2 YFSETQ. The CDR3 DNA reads TGCGCCAGCAGCTTGGGGGACAGTATCACCGAAAAACTGTTTTTT. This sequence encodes CASSLGDSITEKLFF.

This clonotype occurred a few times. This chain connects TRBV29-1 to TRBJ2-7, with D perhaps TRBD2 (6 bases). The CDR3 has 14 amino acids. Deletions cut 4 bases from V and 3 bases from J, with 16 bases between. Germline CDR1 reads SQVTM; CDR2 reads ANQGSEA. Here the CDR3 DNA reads TGCAGCGTTGCGCTCACCGGGAGACGCTACGAGCAGTACTTC. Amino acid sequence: CSVALTGRRYEQYF.

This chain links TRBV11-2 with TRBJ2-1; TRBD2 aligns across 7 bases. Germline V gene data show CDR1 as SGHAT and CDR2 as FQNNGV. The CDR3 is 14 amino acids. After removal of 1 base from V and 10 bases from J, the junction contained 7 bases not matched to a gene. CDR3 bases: TGTGCCAGCAGCTTAGTGGCGGGGGAGCTGGAGCAGTTCTTC. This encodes CASSLVAGELEQFF.

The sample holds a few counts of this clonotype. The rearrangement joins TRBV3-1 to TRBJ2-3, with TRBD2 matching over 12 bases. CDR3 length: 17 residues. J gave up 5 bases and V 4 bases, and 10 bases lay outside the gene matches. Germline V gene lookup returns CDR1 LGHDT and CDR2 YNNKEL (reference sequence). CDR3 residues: CASSLSTPGLAGDTQYF. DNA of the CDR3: TGTGCCAGCAGCCTCTCCACACCGGGACTAGCGGGAGATACGCAGTATTTT.

The DNA for the CDR3 is TGTGCCAGCAGTGCCCCCCTAGCGGGAGAGATAAATGAGCAGTTCTTC. It is translated as CASSAPLAGEINEQFF. The V and J genes are TRBV28 and TRBJ2-7, with TRBD2 identical over 10 bases. The last part of the DNA fits TRBJ2-1 better; the J call may be wrong. The CDR3 spans 16 residues. CDR1 MDHEN and CDR2 SYDVKM come from the germline V gene.

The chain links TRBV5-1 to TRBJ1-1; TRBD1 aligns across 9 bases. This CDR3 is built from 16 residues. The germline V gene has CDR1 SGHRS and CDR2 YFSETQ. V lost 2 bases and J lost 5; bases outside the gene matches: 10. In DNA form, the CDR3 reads TGCGCCAGCAGCTTAACGCGACAGGGGGAGAGGACTGAAGCTTTCTTT. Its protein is CASSLTRQGERTEAFF.

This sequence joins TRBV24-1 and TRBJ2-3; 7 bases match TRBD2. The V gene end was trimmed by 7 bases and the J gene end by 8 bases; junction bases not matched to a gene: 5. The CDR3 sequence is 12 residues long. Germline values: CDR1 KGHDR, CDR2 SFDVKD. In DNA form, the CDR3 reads TGTGCCACCAGGGGGGGGTCAGGTACGCAGTATTTT. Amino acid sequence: CATRGGSGTQYF.

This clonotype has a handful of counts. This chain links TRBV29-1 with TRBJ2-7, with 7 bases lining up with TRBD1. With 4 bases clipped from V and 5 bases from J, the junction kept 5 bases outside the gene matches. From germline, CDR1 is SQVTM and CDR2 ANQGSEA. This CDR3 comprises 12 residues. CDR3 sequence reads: CSVGTGADEQYF. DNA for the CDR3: TGCAGCGTTGGTACAGGGGCTGACGAGCAGTACTTC.

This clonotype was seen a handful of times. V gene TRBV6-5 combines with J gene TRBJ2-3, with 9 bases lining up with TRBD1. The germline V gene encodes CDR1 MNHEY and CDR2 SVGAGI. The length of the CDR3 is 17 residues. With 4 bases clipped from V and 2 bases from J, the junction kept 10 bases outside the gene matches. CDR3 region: CASSSFTGGLNTDTQYF. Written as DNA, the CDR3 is TGTGCCAGCAGTTCCTTTACAGGGGGCTTAAACACAGATACGCAGTATTTT.

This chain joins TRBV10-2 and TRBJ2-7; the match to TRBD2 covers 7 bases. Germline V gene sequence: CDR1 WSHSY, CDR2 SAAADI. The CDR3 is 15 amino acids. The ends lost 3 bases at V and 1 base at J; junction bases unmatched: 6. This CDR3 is CASSDPAGVSYEQYF. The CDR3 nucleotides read TGCGCCAGCAGTGACCCCGCGGGGGTTTCCTACGAGCAGTACTTC.

CDR3 nucleotide sequence: TGCAGTGCTAGAGACGAGGCCCAAGAGACCCAGTACTTC. Translating it yields CSARDEAQETQYF. The gene calls are TRBV20-1 and TRBJ2-5; D not certain. V gave up 0 bases and J gave up 1 base, with 6 bases separating them. Germline V gene data show CDR1 as DFQATT and CDR2 as SNEGSKA (reference sequence). This CDR3 is built from 13 residues.

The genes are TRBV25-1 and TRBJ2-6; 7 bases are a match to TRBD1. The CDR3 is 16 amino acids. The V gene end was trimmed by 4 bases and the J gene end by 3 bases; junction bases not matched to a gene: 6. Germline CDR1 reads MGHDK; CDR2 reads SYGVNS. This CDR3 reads CASSASGGFGANVLTF. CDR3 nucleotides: TGTGCCAGCAGTGCGTCAGGGGGTTTTGGGGCCAACGTCCTGACTTTC.

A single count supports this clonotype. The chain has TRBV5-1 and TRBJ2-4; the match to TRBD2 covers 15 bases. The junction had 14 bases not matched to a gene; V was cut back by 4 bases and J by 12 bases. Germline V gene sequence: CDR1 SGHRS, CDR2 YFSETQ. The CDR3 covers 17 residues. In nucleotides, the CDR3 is TGCGCCAGCAGCCCAGGACTAGCGGGAGGGCCCCTTCAGACTCAGTACTTC. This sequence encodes CASSPGLAGGPLQTQYF.

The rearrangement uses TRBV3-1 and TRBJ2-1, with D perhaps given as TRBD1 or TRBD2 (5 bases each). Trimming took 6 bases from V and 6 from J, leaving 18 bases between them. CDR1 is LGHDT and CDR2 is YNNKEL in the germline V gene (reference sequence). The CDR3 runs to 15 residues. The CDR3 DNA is TGTGCCAGCAGACCCGGGACCTTAACGGGCAATGAGCAGTTCTTC. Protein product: CASRPGTLTGNEQFF.

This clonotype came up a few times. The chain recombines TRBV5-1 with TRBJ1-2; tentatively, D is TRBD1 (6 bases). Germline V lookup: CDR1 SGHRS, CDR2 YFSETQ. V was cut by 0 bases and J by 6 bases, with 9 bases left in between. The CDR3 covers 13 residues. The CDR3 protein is CASSLDRVNGYTF. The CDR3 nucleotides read TGCGCCAGCAGCTTGGACAGGGTAAATGGCTACACCTTC.